This T cell receptor (beta chain) was obtained from a study of regulatory T cells in long-lasting Graves disease. Noted time point: newly diagnosed GD, antithyroid drugs for less than 3 months. PBMCs were the source of the RNA used for TCR sequencing. Points on this clonotype: Its antigen is unidentified.

Study-wide results and caveats: Persistent Graves' patients showed a TCR diversity that was lower than that of newly diagnosed ones. Peripheral blood was the sole material, not thyroid tissue.

From germline, CDR1 is ENHRY and CDR2 SYGVKD. V lost 0 bases and J lost 4, with 13 bases in between. The CDR3 consists of 16 residues. To make TCR beta libraries, researchers used iRepertoire HTBI primers and Arm-PCR of CDR3 regions. Using its own MiXCR run on the multiplex PCR reads, TCRdb lists one record per CDR3 protein. The sample carries around 400,000 distinct CDR3 sequences, 15% recorded once. The rearrangement joins TRBV10-3 to TRBJ2-1, with TRBD1 as a possible D gene (5 bases). Sample: peripheral blood mononuclear cells (PBMCs), taken at new diagnosis, from a patient treated with antithyroid drugs. The source of this sequence is a female donor with Graves disease. The CDR3 DNA follows: TGTGCCATCAGTGAGTCAACCCAGGGCAAGTACAATGAGCAGTTCTTC. This encodes CAISESTQGKYNEQFF.